These 16 T cell receptor beta chains came from one sample sequenced in a study of blood T cells in healthy people across ages. Primers used in a second PCR of about 7 to 11 cycles were a sample-barcoded 5' primer and a J-beta primer mix. TCRdb processed the 5' RACE reads anew with MiXCR; each CDR3 protein has one entry. Of around 1.5 million distinct CDR3 sequences in the sample, roughly a third are singletons; the top ten hold approximately 11%. Source material: blood. The receptors shown here come from a woman aged 25 to 39 in good health.

In its sample, this clonotype was seen many times. The chain recombines TRBV5-5 with TRBJ2-5; 7 nucleotides align to TRBD1. The CDR3 totals 14 residues. Germline values: CDR1 SGHKS, CDR2 YYEKEE (reference sequence). After removal of 4 bases from V and 1 base from J, the junction contained 4 bases not matched to a gene. The CDR3 nucleotides read TGTGCCAGCAGCAAAGGGACAGCCCAAGAGACCCAGTACTTC. Its translation is CASSKGTAQETQYF.

The chain is built from TRBV6-2 or TRBV6-3 and TRBJ2-7; the D call may be TRBD1 or TRBD2 (5 bases each). The CDR3 loop spans 16 amino acids. The V end was cut by 6 bases, the J end by 5 bases, with 23 bases between. The germline V gene encodes CDR1 MNHEY and CDR2 SVGEGT. DNA for the CDR3: TGTGCCAGCAGCCCCTCCGGGACCCAGTCTCTCAACGAGCAGTACTTC. Amino acids: CASSPSGTQSLNEQYF.

About this clonotype itself: A much larger clonotype is one base distant, so this may be a read error. Written as DNA, the CDR3 is TGTGCCAGCAGCCGTCGGCACCGCGACGGGCAGTACTTC. Residues: CASSRRHRDGQYF. The J gene is TRBJ2-7, the V gene TRBV6-1, with D unclear. From germline, CDR1 is MNHNS and CDR2 SASEGT. This CDR3 contains 13 residues. Between the trimmed V and J ends, which lost 6 bases and 9 bases, there was a span of 18 bases.

Details on this clonotype: The germline gene is not matched at one end of the junction; a read error may be the cause. This chain joins TRBV20-1 and TRBJ1-1, with D hard to call. The CDR3 is 15 amino acids. From germline, CDR1 is DFQATT and CDR2 SNEGSKA (reference sequence). The CDR3 loop reads CSASRIGGGNTDAFF. DNA of the CDR3: TGCAGTGCTAGCCGAATTGGCGGAGGGAACACTGACGCTTTCTTT.

CDR3 nucleotides: TGCAGTGCTGCGAGCGGGACCTTGCAGTTCTTC. It codes for CSAASGTLQFF. This chain uses TRBV20-1 with TRBJ2-1; 7 bases are shared with TRBD2. Trimming at V came to 5 bases and at J to 12 bases, leaving 7 bases not matched to a gene. This CDR3 spans 11 amino acids. Germline CDR1 DFQATT, CDR2 SNEGSKA (reference sequence).

This clonotype was picked up many times. The rearrangement links TRBV6-5 to TRBJ2-5, with D maybe TRBD2 (7 bases). V gave up 2 bases and J gave up 5 bases, with 12 bases separating them. The length of the CDR3 is 14 residues. In germline, CDR1 is MNHEY, CDR2 SVGAGI. CDR3 residues: CASSYLGGRETQYF. The CDR3 nucleotides read TGTGCCAGCAGTTACCTCGGGGGGCGGGAGACCCAGTACTTC.

V is TRBV9 and J is TRBJ2-3; no clear D gene. The CDR3 extends over 9 amino acids. V lost 0 bases, J lost 14 bases, and 4 bases lay in between. From germline, CDR1 is SGDLS and CDR2 YYNGEE. CDR3 in amino acids: CASSVDAYF. In DNA form, the CDR3 reads TGTGCCAGCAGCGTAGACGCGTATTTT.

This sequence joins TRBV6-2 or TRBV6-3 and TRBJ2-3, with 10 bases aligning to TRBD2. Germline V gene data show CDR1 as MNHEY and CDR2 as SVGEGT. The trim removed 8 bases at V and 7 bases at J, leaving 9 bases unmatched. The CDR3 extends over 14 amino acids. Here the CDR3 DNA reads TGTGCCAGCGACAGCGGGGGGGCCGGGTATACGCAGTATTTT. It yields the protein CASDSGGAGYTQYF.

This clonotype has a handful of counts. This chain joins TRBV12-3 or TRBV12-4 and TRBJ2-7; a weak D match, TRBD2 (5 bases). The V gene lost 6 bases and the J gene lost 6 bases, with 15 bases spanning the gap. CDR3 length: 13 residues. CDR3 protein: CASRRASGIEQYF. CDR3 nucleotide sequence: TGTGCCAGCAGAAGGGCCAGCGGTATCGAGCAGTACTTC.

The gene calls are TRBV2 and TRBJ2-4; 11 nucleotides align to TRBD1. The J call may be wrong; the DNA end is better matched by TRBJ2-7. Germline V gives CDR1 SNHLY, CDR2 FYNNEI. The CDR3 consists of 15 residues. The chain's CDR3 is CASRPTGTGGSEQYF. The CDR3 DNA reads TGTGCCAGCAGGCCCACCGGGACAGGGGGTAGCGAGCAGTACTTC.

The V and J genes are TRBV7-9 and TRBJ1-2; no definite D call. Germline V gives CDR1 SEHNR, CDR2 FQNEAQ (reference sequence). Trimming removed 2 bases from V and 10 bases from J, with 8 bases in between. The CDR3 consists of 11 residues. As DNA, the CDR3 is TGTGCCAGCAGCTTAAGCCAGAACTACACCTTC. Translated, it gives CASSLSQNYTF.

V usage is TRBV5-1 and J usage is TRBJ1-2, with TRBD1 matching over 12 bases. Germline CDR1 reads SGHRS; CDR2 reads YFSETQ. The CDR3 loop spans 14 amino acids. V was clipped by 4 bases and J by 8 bases; unmatched bases: 6. The CDR3 here is CASSVAGTGGGYTF. CDR3 nucleotides: TGCGCCAGCAGCGTCGCCGGGACAGGGGGCGGCTACACCTTC.

J is TRBJ2-3 and V is TRBV5-1; possible D gene TRBD2, 6 bases. Germline V gives CDR1 SGHRS, CDR2 YFSETQ. Deletions cut 3 bases from V and 0 bases from J, with 14 bases between. This CDR3 spans 16 amino acids. The CDR3, as DNA: TGCGCCAGCAGCTCCGGGACTTCTGCTAGCACAGATACGCAGTATTTT. Its protein is CASSSGTSASTDTQYF.

The table lists this clonotype with a count of one. The CDR3 spells CASTVNQPQHF. The CDR3 coding sequence is TGTGCCAGCACCGTGAATCAGCCCCAGCATTTT. This sequence joins TRBV27 and TRBJ1-5; no clear D gene. Trimming stripped 7 bases from V and 4 bases from J, with 5 bases between. CDR3 length: 11 residues. Germline V gene sequence: CDR1 MNHEY, CDR2 SMNVEV (reference sequence).

The chain recombines TRBV18 with TRBJ1-5; 7 bases are a match to TRBD1. CDR1 and CDR2 (germline): KGHSH, LQKENI. The V and J ends lost 4 bases and 3 bases, in that order; junction bases with no gene match: 6. The CDR3 length is 15 residues. The CDR3 loop is CASSHLGQDNQPQHF. The CDR3 bases are TGTGCCAGCTCACACCTAGGACAGGACAATCAGCCCCAGCATTTT.

V is TRBV6-6 and J is TRBJ2-7; D not resolved. V was trimmed by 6 bases and J by 3 bases, leaving 9 bases between them. This CDR3 has 12 amino acids. In germline, CDR1 is MNHNY, CDR2 SVGAGI (reference sequence). The CDR3 region is CASSTMGYEQYF. CDR3 sequence (DNA): TGTGCCAGCAGCACTATGGGCTACGAGCAGTACTTC.